This TCR beta chain was captured in a study of blood T cell repertoires in COVID-19. Some clones are missing from TCRdb's copy, which holds only in-frame ones; the method was immunoSEQ multiplex PCR. The top ten hold 1.5% to 2% of the sample, which has approximately 230,000 clones, 85% to 90% seen once. The age range of participants was 18 to 89 years, with residence in about two dozen US areas. CDR1 is GTSNPN, CDR2 SVGIG, per germline (reference sequence). V gave up 0 bases and J gave up 6 bases, with 7 bases separating them. The CDR3 sequence is 12 residues long. The specimen was PBMCs or T cells enriched from blood (not recorded which). The TCR originated in a man aged 35 to 55 who had recovered from COVID-19. The chain employs TRBV30 and TRBJ2-3; D gene unclear. CDR3 residues: CAWSVGVDTQYF. As DNA, the CDR3 is TGTGCCTGGAGTGTAGGAGTGGATACGCAGTATTTT.